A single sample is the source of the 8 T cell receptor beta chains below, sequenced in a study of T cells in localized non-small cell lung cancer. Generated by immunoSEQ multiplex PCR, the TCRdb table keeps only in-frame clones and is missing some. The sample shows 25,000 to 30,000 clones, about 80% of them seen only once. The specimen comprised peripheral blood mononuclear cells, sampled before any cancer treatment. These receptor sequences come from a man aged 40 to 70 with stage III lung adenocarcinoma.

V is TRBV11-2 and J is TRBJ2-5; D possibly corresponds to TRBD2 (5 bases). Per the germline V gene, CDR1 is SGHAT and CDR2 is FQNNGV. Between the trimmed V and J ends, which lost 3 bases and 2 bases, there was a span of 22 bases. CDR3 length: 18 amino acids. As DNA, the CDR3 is TGTGCCAGCAGCTTGACGCAAGTTAATGGATGGACTCAAGAGACCCAGTACTTC. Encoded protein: CASSLTQVNGWTQETQYF.

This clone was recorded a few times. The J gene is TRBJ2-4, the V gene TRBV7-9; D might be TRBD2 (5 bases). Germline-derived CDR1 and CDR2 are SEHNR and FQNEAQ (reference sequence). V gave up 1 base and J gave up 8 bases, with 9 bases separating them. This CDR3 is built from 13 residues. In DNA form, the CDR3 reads TGTGCCAGCAGCTTAGGCTCGAGGGACATTCAGTACTTC. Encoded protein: CASSLGSRDIQYF.

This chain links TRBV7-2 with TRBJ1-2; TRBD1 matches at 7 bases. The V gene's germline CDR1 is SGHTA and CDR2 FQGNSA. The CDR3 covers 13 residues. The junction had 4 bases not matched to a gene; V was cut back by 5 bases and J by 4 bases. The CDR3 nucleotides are TGTGCCAGCAGCGCGGGACAGTTCTATGGCTACACCTTC. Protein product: CASSAGQFYGYTF.

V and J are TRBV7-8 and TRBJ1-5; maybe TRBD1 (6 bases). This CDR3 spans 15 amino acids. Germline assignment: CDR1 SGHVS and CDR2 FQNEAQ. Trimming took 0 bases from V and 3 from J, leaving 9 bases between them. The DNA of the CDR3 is TGTGCCAGCAGCTTAGCCCAGGGGTTCAATCAGCCCCAGCATTTT. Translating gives CASSLAQGFNQPQHF.

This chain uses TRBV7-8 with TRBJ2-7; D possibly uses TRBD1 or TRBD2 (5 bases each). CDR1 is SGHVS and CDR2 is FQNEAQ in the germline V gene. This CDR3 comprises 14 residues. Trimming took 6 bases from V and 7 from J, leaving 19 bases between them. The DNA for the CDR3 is TGTGCCAGCAGAATCCGGGACGTCGAGGGAGAGCAGTACGTC. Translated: CASRIRDVEGEQYV.

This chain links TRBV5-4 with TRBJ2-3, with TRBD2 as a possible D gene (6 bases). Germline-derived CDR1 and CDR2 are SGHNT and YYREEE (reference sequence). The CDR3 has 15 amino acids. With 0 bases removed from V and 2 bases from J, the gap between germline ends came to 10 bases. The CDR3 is CASSLVEGSTDTQYF. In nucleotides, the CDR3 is TGTGCCAGCAGCTTGGTGGAGGGGTCCACAGATACGCAGTATTTT.

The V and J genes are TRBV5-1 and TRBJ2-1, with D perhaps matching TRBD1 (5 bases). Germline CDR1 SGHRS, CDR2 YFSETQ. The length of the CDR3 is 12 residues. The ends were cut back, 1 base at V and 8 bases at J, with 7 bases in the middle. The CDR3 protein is CASSLMGHEQFF. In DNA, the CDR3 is TGCGCCAGCAGCTTGATGGGGCATGAGCAGTTCTTC.

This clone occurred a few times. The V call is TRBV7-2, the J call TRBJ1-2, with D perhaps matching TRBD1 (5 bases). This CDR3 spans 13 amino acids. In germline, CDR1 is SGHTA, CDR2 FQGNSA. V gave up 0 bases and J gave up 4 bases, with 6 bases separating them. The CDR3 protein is CASSLADIYGYTF. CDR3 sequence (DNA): TGTGCCAGCAGCTTAGCGGACATCTATGGCTACACCTTC.